Listed here is a single TCR beta chain. Its antigen is still unknown. The junction had 4 bases not matched to a gene; V was cut back by 0 bases and J by 3 bases. CDR1 is MNHEY and CDR2 is SMNVEV in the germline V gene (reference sequence). This CDR3 contains 15 residues. The source of the sample is a study of vaccination and CD4 T cells after COVID-19. Study-level background: Convalescent participants consisted of six males and four females, two being Hispanic. Stimulation used overlapping spike peptides from SARS-CoV-2, HCoV-NL63, HCoV-OC43 and HCoV-229E.

Treatment specified: approximately 9-day PBMC culture with coronavirus spike peptide pools or control peptides (ViraFEST assay). Study-wide results and caveats: Convalescent patients showed a median 86.3% of reactive clones that were seen only post-vaccination.

Cultured CD4+ T cells had their DNA profiled by the Oncomine TCR Beta short-read assay. One entry per CDR3 protein, called by TCRdb with MiXCR from the PCR reads. The sample has 9,500 to 13,000 distinct CDR3 sequences; 26% are singletons. This TCR was recovered from a human donor who received a COVID-19 vaccine. V and J are TRBV27 and TRBJ2-7; 8 bases align to TRBD1. The specimen comprised CD4+ T cells from blood, cultured in vitro, sampled before SARS-CoV-2 vaccination. The CDR3 region has the DNA TGTGCCAGCAGTTTATCAGCTGGACAGGGCTACGAGCAGTACTTC. The encoded protein is CASSLSAGQGYEQYF.